A single sample is the source of the 24 T cell receptor beta chains below, sequenced in a study of cytomegalovirus exposure and HLA in healthy donors. Both 60 Vbeta primers and 13 Jbeta primers went into the PCR. Sequenced by immunoSEQ multiplex PCR; TCRdb stores in-frame clones only, minus some. Here the sample spans approximately 140,000 clones, roughly 80% being singletons. Sequenced sample: PBMCs. The receptors stem from a man aged 35 to 55 in good health and CMV-seropositive.

The gene calls are TRBV18 and TRBJ1-1; D call uncertain. CDR3 length equals 14 residues. Trimming cost V 3 bases and J 3 bases, with 11 bases left between them. The germline V gene has CDR1 KGHSH and CDR2 LQKENI. CDR3 in amino acids: CASSPGGRDTEAFF. The CDR3 DNA sequence: TGTGCCAGCTCACCTGGTGGGAGGGACACTGAAGCTTTCTTT.

The V and J genes are TRBV4-3 and TRBJ2-4; D may be TRBD1 (6 bases). The CDR3 loop spans 14 amino acids. With 0 bases removed from V and 6 bases from J, the gap between germline ends came to 9 bases. In germline, CDR1 is LGHNA, CDR2 YSLEER. This chain's CDR3 is CASSQEGGLNIQYF. CDR3 in DNA: TGCGCCAGCAGCCAAGAAGGGGGTTTAAACATTCAGTACTTC.

The chain couples TRBV5-8 to TRBJ2-3, with 10 bases identical to TRBD2. The CDR3 is 13 residues long. Trimming cost V 6 bases and J 6 bases; bases outside gene matches: 4. Germline V gives CDR1 SGHTS, CDR2 YDEGEE. The CDR3 protein is CASKAGGPDTQYF. CDR3 nucleotides: TGTGCCAGCAAAGCGGGAGGGCCGGATACGCAGTATTTT.

The CDR3 DNA reads TGTGCCATCAGTAGGACTAGCGGCATTCTCGATGAGCAGTTCTTC. Residues: CAISRTSGILDEQFF. This chain connects TRBV10-3 to TRBJ2-1; 10 bases are shared with TRBD2. The length of the CDR3 is 15 residues. The germline CDR1 and CDR2 sequences are ENHRY and SYGVKD. J was trimmed by 8 bases and V by 5 bases; bases with no gene match: 9.

This clone occurred once. DNA for the CDR3: TGCGCCAGCAGCTTAAGACAGGGTATCGATGAGCAGTTCTTC. Encoded protein: CASSLRQGIDEQFF. V and J are TRBV5-1 and TRBJ2-1, with 7 bases fitting TRBD1. In germline, CDR1 is SGHRS, CDR2 YFSETQ. V was pared by 2 bases and J by 8 bases, with 7 bases of the junction left unmatched. The CDR3 is 14 residues long.

About this clone itself: Different DNA sequences within this sample yield the same CDR3. The J gene is TRBJ2-7, the V gene TRBV2, with 8 bases matching TRBD1. CDR3 length: 13 residues. With 9 bases clipped from V and 3 bases from J, the junction kept 7 bases outside the gene matches. Germline-derived CDR1 and CDR2 are SNHLY and FYNNEI. CDR3 sequence: CASTGQGVYEQYF. The CDR3 coding sequence is TGTGCCAGTACAGGACAGGGAGTCTACGAGCAGTACTTC.

CDR3 amino acids: CASTGTSEETQYF. CDR3 nucleotide sequence: TGTGCCAGCACCGGGACATCCGAAGAGACCCAGTACTTC. V gene TRBV9 combines with J gene TRBJ2-5; D is perhaps TRBD1 (6 bases). V was cut by 6 bases and J by 3 bases, with 12 bases left in between. CDR1 is SGDLS, CDR2 YYNGEE, per germline. The CDR3 extends over 13 amino acids. The full variable domain, rest sourced from reference TRBV9 and TRBJ2-5, is DSGVTQTPKHLITATGQRVTLRCSPRSGDLSVYWYQQSLDQGLQFLIQYYNGEERAKGNILERFSAQQFPDLHSELNLSSLELGDSALYFCASTGTSEETQYFGPGTRLLVL.

The chain employs TRBV6-4 and TRBJ2-3; a weak D match, TRBD2 (6 bases). There are 15 residues in the CDR3. From germline, CDR1 is MRHNA and CDR2 SNTAGT. The V gene lost 3 bases and the J gene lost 1 base, with 11 bases spanning the gap. The CDR3 nucleotides are TGTGCCAGCAGTGAGACCGGGAGCCGCACAGATACGCAGTATTTT. It translates to CASSETGSRTDTQYF.

V is TRBV11-2 and J is TRBJ2-1, with TRBD2 as a possible D gene (6 bases). V was pared by 5 bases and J by 1 base, with 9 bases between. This CDR3 comprises 14 residues. The germline CDR1 and CDR2 sequences are SGHAT and FQNNGV. The CDR3: CASSATRSYNEQFF. In DNA, the CDR3 is TGTGCCAGCAGCGCGACTAGGTCCTACAATGAGCAGTTCTTC.

With regard to this clone: The junction departs from germline at one end; a sequencing error may be responsible. The chain combines TRBV10-1 with TRBJ2-2, with a tentative D call TRBD2 (5 bases). The germline V gene has CDR1 WNHNN and CDR2 SYGVQD (reference sequence). The CDR3 runs 14 residues. The CDR3 sequence: CATSIAPYTGELFF. CDR3 DNA sequence: TGCGCCACCAGTATAGCGCCCTACACCGGGGAGCTGTTTTTT.

The rearrangement uses TRBV11-2 and TRBJ2-7; 13 nucleotides align to TRBD2. The ends lost 4 bases at V and 5 bases at J; junction bases unmatched: 8. The CDR3 consists of 16 residues. From germline, CDR1 is SGHAT and CDR2 FQNNGV. The chain's CDR3 is CASSSQTSGRLDEQYF. DNA for the CDR3: TGTGCCAGCAGCTCCCAGACTAGCGGGAGGCTCGACGAGCAGTACTTC.

The chain links TRBV7-8 to TRBJ2-7; no clear D gene. The CDR3 consists of 12 residues. Trimming took off 6 bases at V and 5 bases at J, with 11 bases between the two ends. Looked up from germline, CDR1 is SGHVS and CDR2 is FQNEAQ. The CDR3 here is CASRTDWDEQYF. CDR3 DNA sequence: TGTGCCAGCAGGACTGACTGGGACGAGCAGTACTTC. Together with reference TRBV7-8 and TRBJ2-7, the CDR3 gives the full variable domain: GAGVSQSPRYKVAKRGQDVALRCDPISGHVSLFWYQQALGQGPEFLTYFQNEAQLDKSGLPSDRFFAERPEGSVSTLKIQRTQQEDSAVYLCASRTDWDEQYFGPGTRLTVT.

This clone showed up just a few times. The gene calls are TRBV4-3 and TRBJ2-3; D is perhaps TRBD2 (6 bases). Trimming removed 4 bases from V and 3 bases from J, with 17 bases in between. The CDR3 sequence is 16 residues long. The germline CDR1 and CDR2 sequences are LGHNA and YSLEER. The CDR3 DNA follows: TGCGCCAGCAGCCCCCGAGGGCGGGATGGAACAGATACGCAGTATTTT. It specifies CASSPRGRDGTDTQYF.

The rearrangement uses TRBV28 and TRBJ1-4, with D perhaps matching TRBD1 (6 bases). CDR1 MDHEN and CDR2 SYDVKM come from the germline V gene. Between the trimmed V and J ends, which lost 2 bases and 3 bases, there was a span of 13 bases. There are 16 residues in the CDR3. This CDR3 reads CASSLGGGAANEKLFF. Here the CDR3 DNA reads TGTGCCAGCAGTTTAGGTGGGGGGGCGGCTAATGAAAAACTGTTTTTT. The full variable domain, its missing parts supplied by reference TRBV28 and TRBJ1-4, is DVKVTQSSRYLVKRTGEKVFLECVQDMDHENMFWYRQDPGLGLRLIYFSYDVKMKEKGDIPEGYSVSREKKERFSLILESASTNQTSMYLCASSLGGGAANEKLFFGSGTQLSVL.

This chain joins TRBV27 and TRBJ1-4, with 7 bases aligning to TRBD1. CDR1 and CDR2 from the germline V gene are MNHEY and SMNVEV (reference sequence). Trimming removed 6 bases from V and 11 bases from J; junction bases left unmatched: 9. CDR3 length: 13 amino acids. CDR3 bases: TGTGCCAGCAGGTCCACAGGGGTCGGGAAACTGTTTTTT. This encodes CASRSTGVGKLFF. Complete variable domain (other parts from reference TRBV27 and TRBJ1-4): EAQVTQNPRYLITVTGKKLTVTCSQNMNHEYMSWYRQDPGLGLRQIYYSMNVEVTDKGDVPEGYKVSRKEKRNFPLILESPSPNQTSLYFCASRSTGVGKLFFGSGTQLSVL.

The chain combines TRBV7-2 with TRBJ2-2; weak D call: TRBD2 (6 bases). Between the trimmed V and J ends, which lost 5 bases and 1 base, there was a span of 11 bases. CDR1 is SGHTA, CDR2 FQGNSA, per germline. The CDR3 extends over 15 amino acids. The CDR3 protein is CASSPVGGNTGELFF. The CDR3 region has the DNA TGTGCCAGCAGCCCGGTGGGGGGGAACACCGGGGAGCTGTTTTTT.

The V and J genes are TRBV7-3 and TRBJ1-2, with D perhaps matching TRBD1 (6 bases). Germline CDR1 SGHTA, CDR2 FQGTGA. This CDR3 is built from 13 residues. Trimming took off 4 bases at V and 8 bases at J, with 14 bases between the two ends. CDR3 nucleotide sequence: TGTGCCAGCAGCTCCACAGGGTTCGGGGGCTACACCTTC. Its translation is CASSSTGFGGYTF.

With regard to this clone: Relative to the germline gene, one junction end is altered; a read error may explain this. This chain uses TRBV7-9 with TRBJ1-1, with D maybe TRBD1 (5 bases). Looked up from germline, CDR1 is SEHNR and CDR2 is FQNEAQ (reference sequence). The CDR3 loop spans 13 amino acids. The CDR3 reads CSSSFLGDTEAFF. The CDR3 nucleotides read TGTTCCAGCAGCTTTCTAGGGGACACTGAAGCTTTCTTT.

The J gene is TRBJ2-3, the V gene TRBV9, with TRBD1 as a possible D gene (6 bases). The germline V and J ends were trimmed by 0 bases and 3 bases, with 11 bases remaining between them. The CDR3 length is 15 residues. CDR1 and CDR2 (germline): SGDLS, YYNGEE. CDR3 sequence (DNA): TGTGCCAGCAGCGTAGTGTGGGACAAAACAGATACGCAGTATTTT. This translates into CASSVVWDKTDTQYF.

The V call is TRBV7-2, the J call TRBJ2-1, with D possibly TRBD2 on 6 matching bases. Between the trimmed V and J ends, which lost 5 bases and 2 bases, there was a span of 13 bases. Germline CDR1 SGHTA, CDR2 FQGNSA. This CDR3 has 15 amino acids. The DNA of the CDR3 is TGTGCCAGCAGCCTAAGGAGGGATCCCTACAATGAGCAGTTCTTC. Its translation: CASSLRRDPYNEQFF.

This clone appeared a single time. The J gene is TRBJ2-1, the V gene TRBV28; tentatively, D is TRBD1 (7 bases). Trimming shortened V by 4 bases and J by 4 bases, and 17 bases separated the two germline ends. CDR3 length: 16 residues. The germline CDR1 and CDR2 sequences are MDHEN and SYDVKM. This chain's CDR3 is CASSSLKAGGYNEQFF. CDR3 bases: TGTGCCAGCAGTTCACTCAAGGCAGGGGGGTACAATGAGCAGTTCTTC.

DNA for the CDR3: TGTGCCAGCAGCTTAGAGGGACAGGGGACCTACGAGCAGTACTTC. Translation: CASSLEGQGTYEQYF. The chain recombines TRBV11-2 with TRBJ2-5, with TRBD1 identical over 10 bases. The tail of the sequence fits TRBJ2-7 better, so the J call may be wrong. CDR3 length equals 15 residues. Germline CDR1 reads SGHAT; CDR2 reads FQNNGV.

This clone was detected only a few times. This chain joins TRBV6-5 and TRBJ1-3; possibly TRBD1 for D (6 bases). Germline V gene data show CDR1 as MNHEY and CDR2 as SVGAGI. Trimming stripped 10 bases from V and 9 bases from J, with 22 bases between. This CDR3 region has 14 residues. The CDR3: CATASTGVRSTIYF. The CDR3, as DNA: TGTGCCACTGCCTCGACAGGAGTCCGAAGCACCATATATTTT.

V and J are TRBV11-2 and TRBJ2-5; TRBD2 might be the D (5 bases). Per germline, CDR1 SGHAT and CDR2 FQNNGV. V lost 0 bases and J 6 bases, leaving 11 bases between the germline ends. The CDR3 extends over 14 amino acids. Written as DNA, the CDR3 is TGTGCCAGCAGCTTAGATCGCGGAGGTCAGACCCAGTACTTC. Protein sequence: CASSLDRGGQTQYF.